These 26 T cell receptor beta chains share one sample of origin, sequenced in a study of T cells after yellow fever vaccination. Via MiXCR, TCRdb re-called the 5' RACE reads, giving one row per CDR3 protein. The profile shows 350,000 to 450,000 distinct CDR3 sequences, 15% to 20% of them singletons. This specimen consisted of PBMCs, obtained before the yellow fever booster vaccination. The receptors originated from a man aged 18 to 35 who received the YFV17D yellow fever vaccine.

The chain couples TRBV29-1 to TRBJ1-5; D might be TRBD1 (5 bases). Looked up from germline, CDR1 is SQVTM and CDR2 is ANQGSEA. Between the trimmed V and J ends, which lost 7 bases and 6 bases, there was a span of 19 bases. This CDR3 is built from 14 residues. DNA for the CDR3: TGCAGCGCGAGGGCAGGGTCTTCGAGTCAGCCCCAGCATTTT. As protein: CSARAGSSSQPQHF.

This clonotype was picked up a small number of times. V is TRBV6-5 and J is TRBJ1-2; D uncertain. Germline V gene sequence: CDR1 MNHEY, CDR2 SVGAGI. Trimming cost V 0 bases and J 0 bases, with 2 bases left between them. The length of the CDR3 is 13 residues. This CDR3 reads CASSYSSNYGYTF. The CDR3 bases are TGTGCCAGCAGTTACTCGTCTAACTATGGCTACACCTTC.

This clonotype has more than one count but fewer than ten. V usage is TRBV18 and J usage is TRBJ1-1; a possible D gene is TRBD1 (5 bases). V gave up 3 bases and J gave up 1 base, with 15 bases separating them. CDR1 is KGHSH and CDR2 is LQKENI in the germline V gene. The CDR3 contains 16 residues. The DNA of the CDR3 is TGTGCCAGCTCACCGTCGCGGTACGGGGGGAACACTGAAGCTTTCTTT. Protein sequence: CASSPSRYGGNTEAFF.

The chain carries TRBV3-1 and TRBJ2-5, with TRBD1 identical over 9 bases. V gave up 5 bases and J gave up 5 bases; unmatched junction bases: 6. The CDR3 is 14 residues long. In germline, CDR1 is LGHDT, CDR2 YNNKEL (reference sequence). CDR3 bases: TGTGCCAGCAGCGTACAGGGGGCGGGCGAGACCCAGTACTTC. This translates into CASSVQGAGETQYF.

This clonotype was recorded a few times. The chain has TRBV7-9 and TRBJ2-3; 10 bases are a match to TRBD2. CDR1 is SEHNR, CDR2 FQNEAQ, per germline (reference sequence). Losses at the gene ends were 4 bases for V and 1 base for J; bases not matched to a gene: 8. This CDR3 is built from 17 residues. The CDR3 DNA follows: TGTGCCAGCAGCTGGGGATCTCTAGCGGGGGGCACAGATACGCAGTATTTT. This gives the protein CASSWGSLAGGTDTQYF.

This clonotype was seen a few times. The V and J genes are TRBV4-1 and TRBJ2-2, with D perhaps matching TRBD1 (5 bases). From germline, CDR1 is MGHRA and CDR2 YSYEKL. This CDR3 comprises 16 residues. V was pared by 1 base and J by 4 bases, with 13 bases between. DNA for the CDR3: TGCGCCAGCAGCCAAGTGGGGCAGACGATCACCGGGGAGCTGTTTTTT. Encoded protein: CASSQVGQTITGELFF.

Ten or more counts support this clonotype. The rearrangement joins TRBV6-2 or TRBV6-3 to TRBJ2-7; D is undetermined. CDR1 and CDR2 from the germline V gene are MNHEY and SVGEGT. V lost 8 bases and J lost 1, with 9 bases in between. This CDR3 contains 12 residues. CDR3 sequence (DNA): TGTGCCAGCTCGATCTCGTCCTACGAGCAGTACTTC. Protein: CASSISSYEQYF.

The rearrangement links TRBV5-1 to TRBJ1-2; no clear D. V lost 1 base and J lost 4, with 14 bases in between. In germline, CDR1 is SGHRS, CDR2 YFSETQ. The CDR3 length is 15 residues. The CDR3, as DNA: TGCGCCAGCAGCTTGAGGCAGGAGGTTGGCTATGGCTACACCTTC. This translates into CASSLRQEVGYGYTF. The entire variable domain, with the rest obtained from reference TRBV5-1 and TRBJ1-2, is as follows: KAGVTQTPRYLIKTRGQQVTLSCSPISGHRSVSWYQQTPGQGLQFLFEYFSETQRNKGNFPGRFSGRQFSNSRSEMNVSTLELGDSALYLCASSLRQEVGYGYTFGSGTRLTVV.

This chain links TRBV20-1 with TRBJ2-7, with 12 bases that match TRBD2. The junction had 9 bases not matched to a gene; V was cut back by 2 bases and J by 4 bases. From germline, CDR1 is DFQATT and CDR2 SNEGSKA (reference sequence). The CDR3 covers 16 residues. The CDR3 spells CSARSRTSGAVYEQYF. The CDR3 region has the DNA TGCAGTGCTAGATCTCGGACTAGCGGGGCGGTGTACGAGCAGTACTTC.

This clonotype has only a few counts. The V and J genes are TRBV6-5 and TRBJ2-2; 8 bases match TRBD1. The germline V gene has CDR1 MNHEY and CDR2 SVGAGI. V lost 8 bases and J lost 6; bases outside the gene matches: 11. The CDR3 is made up of 15 amino acids. CDR3 in amino acids: CASGIQGAAAGELFF. CDR3 DNA: TGTGCCAGCGGAATCCAGGGGGCCGCGGCCGGGGAGCTGTTTTTT.

The sample holds a few counts of this clonotype. This chain links TRBV5-1 with TRBJ1-1; 9 bases line up with TRBD1. Germline CDR1 reads SGHRS; CDR2 reads YFSETQ. J was trimmed by 6 bases and V by 4 bases; bases with no gene match: 10. This CDR3 region has 15 residues. The CDR3 protein is CASSINRGPVAEAFF. The CDR3 region has the DNA TGCGCCAGCAGCATTAACAGGGGGCCGGTGGCTGAAGCTTTCTTT.

This clonotype has only a few counts. The chain employs TRBV6-2 or TRBV6-3 and TRBJ2-7; 7 positions agree with TRBD2. CDR3 length: 16 amino acids. V trimming: 7 bases; J trimming: 0 bases; junction bases outside the gene matches: 12. Germline CDR1 reads MNHEY; CDR2 reads SVGEGT. The CDR3 bases are TGTGCCAGCACCATCAACCGCGGGGGAAGCTCCTACGAGCAGTACTTC. Translated: CASTINRGGSSYEQYF.

This clonotype was counted only a few times. The V and J genes are TRBV6-2 or TRBV6-3 and TRBJ1-1; no reliable D call. This CDR3 has 12 amino acids. V was trimmed by 3 bases and J by 3 bases, leaving 5 bases between them. The germline V gene encodes CDR1 MNHEY and CDR2 SVGEGT. The CDR3 protein is CASSYPHTEAFF. The CDR3, as DNA: TGTGCCAGCAGTTATCCGCACACTGAAGCTTTCTTT.

This clonotype was seen only a few times. V usage is TRBV27 and J usage is TRBJ2-1, with D uncertain. The CDR3 has 12 amino acids. Germline lookup yields CDR1 MNHEY and CDR2 SMNVEV (reference sequence). V lost 8 bases, J lost 8 bases, and 13 bases lay in between. The CDR3 protein is CASGLHGDEQFF. As DNA, the CDR3 is TGTGCCAGCGGATTACACGGCGATGAGCAGTTCTTC.

The chain couples TRBV10-3 to TRBJ2-7, with a tentative D call TRBD2 (7 bases). This CDR3 is built from 14 residues. In germline, CDR1 is ENHRY, CDR2 SYGVKD. V shed 4 bases and J shed 4 bases, with 14 bases lying between them. CDR3 sequence reads: CAISVEAGAYEQYV. Written as DNA, the CDR3 is TGTGCCATCAGTGTAGAGGCGGGGGCTTACGAGCAGTACGTC.

This clonotype was seen a few times. V is TRBV12-3 or TRBV12-4 and J is TRBJ2-1; D perhaps matches TRBD2 (6 bases). The CDR3 spans 15 residues. Between the trimmed V and J ends, which lost 5 bases and 8 bases, there was a span of 19 bases. As DNA, the CDR3 is TGTGCCAGCAGTAGAGCCGGGACTGACGTCCATGAGCAGTTCTTC. Translation: CASSRAGTDVHEQFF.

The sample holds many counts of this clonotype. The chain links TRBV12-3 or TRBV12-4 to TRBJ1-2; D uncertain. The CDR3 length is 12 residues. V lost 0 bases and J 7 bases, leaving 6 bases between the germline ends. CDR3 sequence: CASSLALGGYTF. CDR3 in DNA: TGTGCCAGCAGTTTAGCGCTAGGTGGCTACACCTTC.

The chain uses TRBV12-3 or TRBV12-4 and TRBJ1-1; 9 nucleotides match TRBD1. CDR3 length: 15 residues. J was trimmed by 6 bases and V by 5 bases; bases with no gene match: 10. CDR3 bases: TGTGCCAGCAGTGCAATCGGACAGGGGCGATCTGAAGCTTTCTTT. Its protein is CASSAIGQGRSEAFF.

This clonotype was detected only a few times. The chain couples TRBV10-3 to TRBJ2-3, with 13 bases lining up with TRBD2. This CDR3 comprises 15 residues. Germline V gives CDR1 ENHRY, CDR2 SYGVKD. The trim removed 3 bases at V and 8 bases at J, leaving 5 bases unmatched. CDR3 nucleotide sequence: TGTGCCATCAGTGAAGGACTAGCGGGGGTTGCTACGCAGTATTTT. It codes for CAISEGLAGVATQYF.

The chain has TRBV10-3 and TRBJ2-5, with 7 bases fitting TRBD2. CDR1 and CDR2 (germline): ENHRY, SYGVKD. J gave up 0 bases and V 3 bases, and 10 bases lay outside the gene matches. CDR3 length: 17 amino acids. The CDR3 sequence is CAISDATLAAYQETQYF. The CDR3 DNA sequence: TGTGCCATCAGTGATGCCACTCTAGCGGCGTACCAAGAGACCCAGTACTTC.

This clonotype has just a few counts. V usage is TRBV20-1 and J usage is TRBJ1-2; D is possibly TRBD1 (5 bases). The CDR3 is made up of 11 amino acids. Germline CDR1 and CDR2: DFQATT and SNEGSKA (reference sequence). V lost 2 bases and J 6 bases, leaving 7 bases between the germline ends. The CDR3 region is CSARWGDGYTF. CDR3 sequence (DNA): TGCAGTGCTAGATGGGGCGATGGCTACACCTTC.

Only a few counts were recorded for this clonotype. The CDR3 region has the DNA TGTGCCATCAGTTTCTCAGGGGAGAGTGAGACCCAGTACTTC. Translation gives CAISFSGESETQYF. This chain joins TRBV10-3 and TRBJ2-5; the D gene is possibly TRBD1 (6 bases). Germline V CDR1 and CDR2: ENHRY, SYGVKD. The CDR3 totals 14 residues. The V end lost 5 bases, the J end lost 5 bases, and 15 bases lay between the germline ends.

This clonotype was detected a few times. V and J are TRBV20-1 and TRBJ2-3; 11 bases align to TRBD2. This CDR3 has 19 amino acids. Germline V CDR1 and CDR2: DFQATT, SNEGSKA (reference sequence). J lost 2 bases, V lost 0 bases, and 13 bases had no gene match. The CDR3 region is CSARDRAVAGGPLTDTQYF. CDR3 nucleotides: TGCAGTGCTAGAGACCGAGCCGTAGCGGGGGGGCCCCTCACAGATACGCAGTATTTT.

The CDR3 protein is CASSFGTHDNEQFF. In DNA, the CDR3 is TGTGCCAGCAGCTTCGGGACACACGACAATGAGCAGTTCTTC. V usage is TRBV12-3 or TRBV12-4 and J usage is TRBJ2-1, with D possibly TRBD1 on 6 matching bases. This CDR3 region has 14 residues. V was clipped by 6 bases and J by 5 bases, with 14 bases between them.

This clonotype was seen repeatedly, ten times or more. The V gene is TRBV6-5, the J gene TRBJ2-5; TRBD1 is a possible D gene (6 bases). CDR3 length: 14 residues. Trimming cost V 10 bases and J 4 bases, with 19 bases left between them. Germline CDR1 is MNHEY and CDR2 is SVGAGI. CDR3 DNA: TGTGCCACAGGGGCCCGACCCAGCGGAGAGACCCAGTACTTC. It codes for CATGARPSGETQYF.

The gene calls are TRBV7-9 and TRBJ1-2; D is ambiguous. Germline V gene data show CDR1 as SEHNR and CDR2 as FQNEAQ (reference sequence). CDR3 length: 16 amino acids. Trimming cost V 1 base and J 5 bases, with 17 bases left between them. The CDR3 reads CASSLGSAIGEYGYTF. CDR3 DNA sequence: TGTGCCAGCAGCTTAGGAAGCGCCATAGGCGAATATGGCTACACCTTC. The full variable domain, completed using reference TRBV7-9 and TRBJ1-2, is DTGVSQNPRHKITKRGQNVTFRCDPISEHNRLYWYRQTLGQGPEFLTYFQNEAQLEKSRLLSDRFSAERPKGSFSTLEIQRTEQGDSAMYLCASSLGSAIGEYGYTFGSGTRLTVV.